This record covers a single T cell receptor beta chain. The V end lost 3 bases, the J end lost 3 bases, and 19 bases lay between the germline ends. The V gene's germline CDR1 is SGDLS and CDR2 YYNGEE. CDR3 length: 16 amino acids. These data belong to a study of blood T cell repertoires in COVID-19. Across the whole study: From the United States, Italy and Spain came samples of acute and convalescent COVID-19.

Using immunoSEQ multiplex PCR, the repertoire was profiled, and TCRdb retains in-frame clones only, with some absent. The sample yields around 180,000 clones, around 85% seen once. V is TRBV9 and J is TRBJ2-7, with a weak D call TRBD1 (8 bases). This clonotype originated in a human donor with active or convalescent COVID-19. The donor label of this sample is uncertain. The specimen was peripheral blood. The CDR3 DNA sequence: TGTGCCAGCAGCGACGGCCCGACAGGGGACTACTACGAGCAGTACTTC. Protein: CASSDGPTGDYYEQYF.